Below are 13 T cell receptor beta chains sequenced from a single sample in a study of cytomegalovirus exposure and HLA in healthy donors. Use of 60 Vbeta and 13 Jbeta primers characterized the PCR. Repertoires were generated with immunoSEQ multiplex PCR, while TCRdb's copy carries only in-frame clones and drops some. In the table there are about 200,000 clones, about 86% of which are singletons. The material sequenced was PBMCs. The receptor set was obtained from a woman younger than 45 in good health and CMV-seronegative.

V is TRBV7-9 and J is TRBJ2-1; 7 nucleotides agree with TRBD1. This CDR3 has 14 amino acids. CDR1 and CDR2 from the germline V gene are SEHNR and FQNEAQ (reference sequence). The V segment lost 4 bases and the J segment 8 bases; nucleotides outside the gene matches: 8. The CDR3 nucleotides read TGTGCCAGCAGCTCCAACAGGGGTTTGGATGAGCAGTTCTTC. This translates into CASSSNRGLDEQFF.

This chain connects TRBV9 to TRBJ1-2; D possibly corresponds to TRBD1 (5 bases). The CDR3 is 13 amino acids. Germline CDR1 SGDLS, CDR2 YYNGEE. The V and J ends lost 3 bases and 4 bases respectively, with 10 bases between them. The CDR3 spells CASSALGGYGYTF. CDR3 DNA: TGTGCCAGCAGCGCATTGGGGGGCTATGGCTACACCTTC.

This chain joins TRBV27 and TRBJ1-5, with D hard to call. V lost 6 bases and J 2 bases, leaving 17 bases between the germline ends. The CDR3 sequence is 16 residues long. From germline, CDR1 is MNHEY and CDR2 SMNVEV (reference sequence). In DNA form, the CDR3 reads TGTGCCAGCAGCAATATTAAACGGGGATGCAATCAGCCCCAGCATTTT. Translation: CASSNIKRGCNQPQHF.

V and J are TRBV11-2 and TRBJ2-1; TRBD2 matches at 12 bases. This CDR3 is 15 amino acids long. Germline CDR1 is SGHAT and CDR2 is FQNNGV. Trimming took 5 bases from V and 7 from J; bases not matched to a gene: 6. The CDR3 reads CASSQLAGGRNEQFF. DNA for the CDR3: TGTGCCAGCAGCCAACTAGCGGGGGGCAGAAATGAGCAGTTCTTC.

The gene calls are TRBV27 and TRBJ1-5; a possible D gene is TRBD1 (5 bases). V was clipped by 7 bases and J by 1 base, with 23 bases between them. The germline gives CDR1 MNHEY, CDR2 SMNVEV (reference sequence). The CDR3 covers 18 residues. CDR3 sequence (DNA): TGTGCCAGCACCAAACCCCCCTTGACAGAATCAAGCAATCAGCCCCAGCATTTT. Translation gives CASTKPPLTESSNQPQHF.

This chain joins TRBV7-9 and TRBJ2-1; TRBD2 aligns across 8 bases. The length of the CDR3 is 16 residues. V gave up 5 bases and J gave up 7 bases; unmatched junction bases: 13. Germline CDR1 and CDR2: SEHNR and FQNEAQ (reference sequence). The CDR3 is CASSDHRAGAGNEQFF. The CDR3 DNA is TGTGCCAGCAGCGACCATCGAGCGGGGGCCGGGAATGAGCAGTTCTTC. The full variable domain, completed using reference TRBV7-9 and TRBJ2-1, is DTGVSQNPRHKITKRGQNVTFRCDPISEHNRLYWYRQTLGQGPEFLTYFQNEAQLEKSRLLSDRFSAERPKGSFSTLEIQRTEQGDSAMYLCASSDHRAGAGNEQFFGPGTRLTVL.

This chain uses TRBV18 with TRBJ2-7; no reliable D call. This CDR3 is 15 amino acids long. Deletions cut 4 bases from V and 0 bases from J, with 13 bases between. Germline lookup yields CDR1 KGHSH and CDR2 LQKENI. The CDR3 coding sequence is TGTGCCAGCTCACGCGACGGTAGGAGCTCCTACGAGCAGTACTTC. Its translation: CASSRDGRSSYEQYF.

This chain uses TRBV9 with TRBJ2-3; tentative D call: TRBD1 (5 bases). The CDR3 loop spans 17 amino acids. Germline V lookup: CDR1 SGDLS, CDR2 YYNGEE. Trimming removed 3 bases at V and 5 bases at J, with 22 bases between. Here the CDR3 DNA reads TGTGCCAGCAGCGCCAGACCCAACTCCAATAGGGGAGATACGCAGTATTTT. The encoded protein is CASSARPNSNRGDTQYF.

The J gene is TRBJ2-2, the V gene TRBV27, with a tentative D call TRBD2 (5 bases). V was trimmed by 2 bases and J by 7 bases, leaving 8 bases between them. CDR1 and CDR2 from the germline V gene are MNHEY and SMNVEV (reference sequence). The CDR3 spans 13 residues. The CDR3 protein is CASSLMGSGELFF. CDR3 DNA sequence: TGTGCCAGCAGTTTAATGGGGAGCGGGGAGCTGTTTTTT.

This sequence joins TRBV7-9 and TRBJ1-1; a possible D gene is TRBD1 (6 bases). CDR3 length: 16 amino acids. Trimming cost V 1 base and J 1 base, with 13 bases left between them. Germline values: CDR1 SEHNR, CDR2 FQNEAQ (reference sequence). CDR3 sequence: CASSLVRTATNTEAFF. CDR3 bases: TGTGCCAGCAGCTTAGTCCGGACAGCGACGAACACTGAAGCTTTCTTT.

This chain links TRBV18 with TRBJ2-7, with D unresolved. The CDR3 totals 12 residues. Trimming cost V 4 bases and J 0 bases, with 4 bases left between them. Germline lookup yields CDR1 KGHSH and CDR2 LQKENI. In DNA form, the CDR3 reads TGTGCCAGCTCACTCTACTCCTACGAGCAGTACTTC. Translation: CASSLYSYEQYF.

The CDR3 nucleotides are TGTGCCTGGAGTGTTCAAGCATCCTCTGGAAACACCATATATTTT. This encodes CAWSVQASSGNTIYF. The chain uses TRBV30 and TRBJ1-3; D is unresolved. The CDR3 is made up of 15 amino acids. V dropped 0 bases and J dropped 0 bases, with 9 bases sitting between them. In germline, CDR1 is GTSNPN, CDR2 SVGIG (reference sequence). Full variable domain (outside the CDR3, taken from reference TRBV30 and TRBJ1-3): SQTIHQWPATLVQPVGSPLSLECTVEGTSNPNLYWYRQAAGRGLQLLFYSVGIGQISSEVPQNLSASRPQDRQFILSSKKLLLSDSGFYLCAWSVQASSGNTIYFGEGSWLTVV.

The chain has TRBV28 and TRBJ1-5; no clear D. Per the germline V gene, CDR1 is MDHEN and CDR2 is SYDVKM. V shed 6 bases and J shed 9 bases, with 18 bases lying between them. The CDR3 totals 14 residues. The CDR3 coding sequence is TGTGCCAGCAGCCCCCTCGGGTTGGAGGGGCCCCAGCATTTT. Protein product: CASSPLGLEGPQHF.